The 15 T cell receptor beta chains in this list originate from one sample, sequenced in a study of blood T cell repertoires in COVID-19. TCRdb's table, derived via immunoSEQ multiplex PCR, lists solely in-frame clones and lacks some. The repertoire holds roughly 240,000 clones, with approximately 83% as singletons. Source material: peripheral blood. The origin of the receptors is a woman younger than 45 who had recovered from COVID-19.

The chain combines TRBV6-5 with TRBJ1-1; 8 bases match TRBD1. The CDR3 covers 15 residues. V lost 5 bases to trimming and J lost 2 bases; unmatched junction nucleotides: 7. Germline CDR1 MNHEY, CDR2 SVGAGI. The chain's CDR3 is CASSPDRDYNTEAFF. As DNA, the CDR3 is TGTGCCAGCAGTCCGGACAGGGACTATAACACTGAAGCTTTCTTT.

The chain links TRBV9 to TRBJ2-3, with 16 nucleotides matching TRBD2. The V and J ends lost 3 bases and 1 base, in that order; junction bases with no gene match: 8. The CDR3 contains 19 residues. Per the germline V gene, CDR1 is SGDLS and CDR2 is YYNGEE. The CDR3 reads CASSARGLAGGPGTDTQYF. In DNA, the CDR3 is TGTGCCAGCAGCGCGAGGGGACTAGCGGGGGGGCCGGGCACAGATACGCAGTATTTT. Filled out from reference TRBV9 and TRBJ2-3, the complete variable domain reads DSGVTQTPKHLITATGQRVTLRCSPRSGDLSVYWYQQSLDQGLQFLIQYYNGEERAKGNILERFSAQQFPDLHSELNLSSLELGDSALYFCASSARGLAGGPGTDTQYFGPGTRLTVL.

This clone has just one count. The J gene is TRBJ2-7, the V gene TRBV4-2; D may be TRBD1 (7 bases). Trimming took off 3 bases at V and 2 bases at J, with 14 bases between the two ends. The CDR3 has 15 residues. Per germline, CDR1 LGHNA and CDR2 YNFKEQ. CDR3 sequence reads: CASSQGLDRAYEQYF. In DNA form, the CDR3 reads TGTGCCAGCAGCCAGGGACTCGACAGGGCCTACGAGCAGTACTTC.

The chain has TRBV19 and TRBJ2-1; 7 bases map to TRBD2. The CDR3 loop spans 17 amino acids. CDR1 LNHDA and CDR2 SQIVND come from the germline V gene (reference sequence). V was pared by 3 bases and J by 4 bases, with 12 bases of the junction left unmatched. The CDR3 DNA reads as TGTGCCAGTAGTATTGCCCGGATTGGGGGGGATTACAATGAGCAGTTCTTC. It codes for CASSIARIGGDYNEQFF. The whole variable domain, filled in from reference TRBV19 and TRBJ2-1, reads DGGITQSPKYLFRKEGQNVTLSCEQNLNHDAMYWYRQDPGQGLRLIYYSQIVNDFQKGDIAEGYSVSREKKESFPLTVTSAQKNPTAFYLCASSIARIGGDYNEQFFGPGTRLTVL.

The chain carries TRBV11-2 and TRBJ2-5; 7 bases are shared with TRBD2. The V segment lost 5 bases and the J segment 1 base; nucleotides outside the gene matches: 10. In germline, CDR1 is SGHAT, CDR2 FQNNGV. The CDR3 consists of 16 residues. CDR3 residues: CASSPPWGLPQETQYF. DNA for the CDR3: TGTGCCAGCAGCCCCCCGTGGGGACTACCCCAAGAGACCCAGTACTTC.

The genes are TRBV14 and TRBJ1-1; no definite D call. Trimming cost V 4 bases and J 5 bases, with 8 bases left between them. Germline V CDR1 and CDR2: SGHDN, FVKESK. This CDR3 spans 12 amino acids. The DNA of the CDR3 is TGTGCCAGCAGCCCCCCGGGGACTGAAGCTTTCTTT. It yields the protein CASSPPGTEAFF.

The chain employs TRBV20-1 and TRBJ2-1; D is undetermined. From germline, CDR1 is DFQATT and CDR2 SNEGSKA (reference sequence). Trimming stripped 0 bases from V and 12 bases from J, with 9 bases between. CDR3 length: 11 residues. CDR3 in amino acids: CSARDASVQFF. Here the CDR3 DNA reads TGCAGTGCTAGAGATGCTAGTGTGCAGTTCTTC.

The DNA of the CDR3 is TGTGCCAGCAGTGAATTGGGAAGGGAGAAGACCCAGTACTTC. Translating it yields CASSELGREKTQYF. The V gene is TRBV25-1, the J gene TRBJ2-5; possibly TRBD2 for D (5 bases). V dropped 1 base and J dropped 6 bases, with 12 bases sitting between them. Germline assignment: CDR1 MGHDK and CDR2 SYGVNS. The CDR3 consists of 14 residues.

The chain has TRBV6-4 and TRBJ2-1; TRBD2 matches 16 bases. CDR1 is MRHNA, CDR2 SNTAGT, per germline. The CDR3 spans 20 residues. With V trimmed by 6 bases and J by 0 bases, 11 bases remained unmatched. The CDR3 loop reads CASRSAGTSGGGSSYNEQFF. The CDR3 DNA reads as TGTGCCAGCAGGAGCGCAGGGACTAGCGGGGGGGGAAGCTCCTACAATGAGCAGTTCTTC.

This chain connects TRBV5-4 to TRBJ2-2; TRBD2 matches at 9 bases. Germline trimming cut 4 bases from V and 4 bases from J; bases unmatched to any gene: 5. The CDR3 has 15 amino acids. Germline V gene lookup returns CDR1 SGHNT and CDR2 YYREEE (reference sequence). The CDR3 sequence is CASSDQRGATGELFF. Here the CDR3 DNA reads TGTGCCAGCAGCGACCAGCGGGGGGCCACCGGGGAGCTGTTTTTT.

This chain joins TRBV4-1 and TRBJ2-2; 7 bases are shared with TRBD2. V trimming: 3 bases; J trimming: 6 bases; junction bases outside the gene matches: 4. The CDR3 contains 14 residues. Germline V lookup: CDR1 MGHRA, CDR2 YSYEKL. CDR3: CASSQGGEAGELFF. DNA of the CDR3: TGCGCCAGCAGCCAGGGGGGGGAAGCCGGGGAGCTGTTTTTT.

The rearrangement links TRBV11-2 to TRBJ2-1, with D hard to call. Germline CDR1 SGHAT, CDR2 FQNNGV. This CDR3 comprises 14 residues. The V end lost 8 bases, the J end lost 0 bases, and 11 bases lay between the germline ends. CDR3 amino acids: CASQRQNSYNEQFF. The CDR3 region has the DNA TGTGCCAGCCAGAGGCAAAACTCCTACAATGAGCAGTTCTTC.

Here the CDR3 reads CASSPVGQRNTIYF. As DNA, the CDR3 is TGTGCCAGCTCACCAGTAGGACAGAGAAACACCATATATTTT. V gene TRBV18 combines with J gene TRBJ1-3; D perhaps matches TRBD1 (6 bases). Germline values: CDR1 KGHSH, CDR2 LQKENI. The CDR3 is 14 amino acids. Trimming removed 2 bases at V and 5 bases at J, with 10 bases between.

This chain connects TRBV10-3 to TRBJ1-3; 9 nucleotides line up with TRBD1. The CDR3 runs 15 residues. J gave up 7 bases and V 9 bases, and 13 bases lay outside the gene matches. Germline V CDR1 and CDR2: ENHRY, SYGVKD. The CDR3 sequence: CAIQVGQGTPNTIYF. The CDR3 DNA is TGTGCCATTCAAGTAGGACAGGGGACCCCGAACACCATATATTTT.

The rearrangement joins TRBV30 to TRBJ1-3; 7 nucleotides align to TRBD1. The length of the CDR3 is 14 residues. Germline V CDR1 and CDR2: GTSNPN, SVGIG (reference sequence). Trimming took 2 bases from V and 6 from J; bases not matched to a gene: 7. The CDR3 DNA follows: TGTGCCTGGAGTCTGACAGGGCTGGAAAACACCATATATTTT. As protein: CAWSLTGLENTIYF. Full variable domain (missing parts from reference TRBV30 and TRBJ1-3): SQTIHQWPATLVQPVGSPLSLECTVEGTSNPNLYWYRQAAGRGLQLLFYSVGIGQISSEVPQNLSASRPQDRQFILSSKKLLLSDSGFYLCAWSLTGLENTIYFGEGSWLTVV.